This passage covers 10 T cell receptor beta chains from one sample sequenced in a study of T cell responses to AZD1222 COVID-19 vaccine. Clones were read by immunoSEQ multiplex PCR, and TCRdb kept only the in-frame ones, dropping some. The sample records approximately 150,000 clones, approximately 88% being singletons. Sample: peripheral blood, taken on day 0 of AZD1222 vaccination. These TCRs come from an adult in good health.

The chain is built from TRBV5-1 and TRBJ2-1; D tentatively reads TRBD1 or TRBD2 (6 bases each). This CDR3 comprises 15 residues. The ends were cut back, 1 base at V and 8 bases at J, with 16 bases in the middle. Per germline, CDR1 SGHRS and CDR2 YFSETQ. CDR3 DNA: TGCGCCAGCAGCTTGACCCGGGGGCCTCAGGATGAGCAGTTCTTC. Protein: CASSLTRGPQDEQFF.

The CDR3 region is CASSTNPRNTEAFF. The CDR3 coding sequence is TGTGCCAGCAGCACTAATCCGAGGAACACTGAAGCTTTCTTT. The genes are TRBV28 and TRBJ1-1; D not certain. CDR1 and CDR2 from the germline V gene are MDHEN and SYDVKM. The CDR3 sequence is 14 residues long. V was trimmed by 6 bases and J by 1 base, leaving 12 bases between them. Variable domain in full (rest from reference TRBV28 and TRBJ1-1): DVKVTQSSRYLVKRTGEKVFLECVQDMDHENMFWYRQDPGLGLRLIYFSYDVKMKEKGDIPEGYSVSREKKERFSLILESASTNQTSMYLCASSTNPRNTEAFFGQGTRLTVV.

Points on this clone: Other DNA sequences from this sample encode an identical CDR3 as well. V usage is TRBV6-5 and J usage is TRBJ1-1; maybe TRBD1 (5 bases). The germline V and J ends were trimmed by 0 bases and 0 bases, with 8 bases remaining between them. The CDR3 is 15 amino acids. Germline-derived CDR1 and CDR2 are MNHEY and SVGAGI. The DNA for the CDR3 is TGTGCCAGCAGTTACTCGGGGGGAATGAACACTGAAGCTTTCTTT. Amino acids: CASSYSGGMNTEAFF.

J is TRBJ1-6 and V is TRBV7-2, with D perhaps matching TRBD1 (5 bases). The CDR3 runs 15 residues. The V end was cut by 0 bases, the J end by 5 bases, with 8 bases between. Germline V gene lookup returns CDR1 SGHTA and CDR2 FQGNSA. The CDR3 sequence: CASSLAGQNNSPLHF. CDR3 nucleotide sequence: TGTGCCAGCAGCTTAGCGGGGCAGAATAATTCACCCCTCCACTTT. The full variable domain, its missing parts supplied by reference TRBV7-2 and TRBJ1-6, is GAGVSQSPSNKVTEKGKDVELRCDPISGHTALYWYRQSLGQGLEFLIYFQGNSAPDKSGLPSDRFSAERTGGSVSTLTIQRTQQEDSAVYLCASSLAGQNNSPLHFGNGTRLTVT.

J is TRBJ2-3 and V is TRBV7-2; 12 positions agree with TRBD2. V shed 8 bases, J shed 10 bases, and the junction held 16 bases outside the gene matches. The V gene's germline CDR1 is SGHTA and CDR2 FQGNSA. The CDR3 extends over 16 amino acids. CDR3 loop: CASSLNPPSGGAAQYF. The CDR3 DNA reads TGTGCCAGCTCCCTAAACCCCCCTAGCGGGGGGGCGGCGCAGTATTTT.

The chain links TRBV30 to TRBJ1-6; 7 nucleotides match TRBD1. Germline V gene data show CDR1 as GTSNPN and CDR2 as SVGIG (reference sequence). The CDR3 loop spans 18 amino acids. Trimming took 5 bases from V and 0 from J; bases not matched to a gene: 13. Here the CDR3 reads CAWRYRGALSSYNSPLHF. DNA for the CDR3: TGTGCCTGGCGTTACAGGGGCGCTTTAAGCTCCTATAATTCACCCCTCCACTTT.

The rearrangement uses TRBV28 and TRBJ2-1; tentatively, D is TRBD1 (7 bases). V lost 7 bases, J lost 4 bases, and 17 bases lay in between. The CDR3 covers 15 residues. Germline V CDR1 and CDR2: MDHEN, SYDVKM. In nucleotides, the CDR3 is TGTGCCAGCATTACCCCAGGGGGGCTTTACAATGAGCAGTTCTTC. This sequence encodes CASITPGGLYNEQFF.

V and J are TRBV9 and TRBJ2-5; D is possibly TRBD1 or TRBD2 (5 bases each). The CDR3 is made up of 15 amino acids. Trimming stripped 2 bases from V and 4 bases from J, with 15 bases between. Germline lookup yields CDR1 SGDLS and CDR2 YYNGEE. The CDR3 loop reads CASSVDGGAAETQYF. For the CDR3, the DNA is TGTGCCAGCAGCGTTGATGGGGGAGCGGCAGAGACCCAGTACTTC.

The chain is built from TRBV19 and TRBJ1-6; TRBD1 matches 9 bases. Germline V gene data show CDR1 as LNHDA and CDR2 as SQIVND (reference sequence). This CDR3 is built from 17 residues. The trim removed 1 base at V and 0 bases at J, leaving 1 base unmatched. The CDR3 bases are TGTGCCAGTAGTATAGTGGACAGGGGCTCCTATAATTCACCCCTCCACTTT. This translates into CASSIVDRGSYNSPLHF.

This clone showed up just once. This chain connects TRBV18 to TRBJ2-7, with TRBD2 matching over 7 bases. The germline V gene has CDR1 KGHSH and CDR2 LQKENI. This CDR3 spans 15 amino acids. V gave up 4 bases and J gave up 0 bases; unmatched junction bases: 6. The CDR3 region is CASSLALAVSYEQYF. DNA of the CDR3: TGTGCCAGCTCACTCGCCCTAGCGGTCTCCTACGAGCAGTACTTC.